One and the same sample provided the 27 T cell receptor beta chains below, sequenced in a study of human T cells and chemical hapten exposure. The time point: healthy volunteer bleed at 6 weeks. Total RNA was extracted from unfractionated whole blood. Via MiXCR, TCRdb re-called the RACE reads, giving one row per CDR3 protein. The table has around 47,000 distinct CDR3 sequences, around 3.6% seen once. Sequenced: whole blood. These TCRs come from a human donor in good health. Some clones in this sample may be carry-over from other donors' samples.

This clonotype was counted at least ten times. The V gene is TRBV12-3 or TRBV12-4, the J gene TRBJ2-3; 8 nucleotides agree with TRBD1. The CDR3 contains 15 residues. V shed 6 bases, J shed 4 bases, and the junction held 9 bases outside the gene matches. The CDR3 coding sequence is TGTGCCAGCAGCCCCTACCGGACAGGGCCAGATACGCAGTATTTT. Amino acid sequence: CASSPYRTGPDTQYF.

This chain uses TRBV13 with TRBJ2-7, with a possible D match to TRBD1 (6 bases). The germline CDR1 and CDR2 sequences are PRHDT and FYEKMQ (reference sequence). The CDR3 consists of 15 residues. V was clipped by 5 bases and J by 7 bases, with 21 bases between them. The CDR3 DNA follows: TGTGCCAGCAGCCCGACGGGACAACCCTCTGAAGAGCAGTACTTC. Protein sequence: CASSPTGQPSEEQYF.

Ten or more counts support this clonotype. The chain links TRBV7-2 to TRBJ1-4; 10 bases agree with TRBD1. The CDR3 is 14 residues long. V dropped 3 bases and J dropped 5; count of bases not matched to a gene: 0. Germline lookup yields CDR1 SGHTA and CDR2 FQGNSA. DNA for the CDR3: TGTGCCAGCAGCTTGGACAGGGGGAATGAAAAACTGTTTTTT. Translated: CASSLDRGNEKLFF.

This clonotype occurred a few times. The J gene is TRBJ2-1, the V gene TRBV5-5, with TRBD2 matching 12 bases. The germline gives CDR1 SGHKS, CDR2 YYEKEE (reference sequence). Losses at the gene ends were 5 bases for V and 4 bases for J; bases not matched to a gene: 4. The CDR3 extends over 15 amino acids. CDR3 nucleotide sequence: TGTGCCAGCAGGCGGACTAGCGGGACATACAATGAGCAGTTCTTC. Translation: CASRRTSGTYNEQFF.

The CDR3 protein is CASSEAVRGNEQFF. In DNA form, the CDR3 reads TGTGCCAGCAGTGAAGCGGTCCGGGGAAATGAGCAGTTCTTC. V and J are TRBV6-1 and TRBJ2-1; TRBD2 might be the D (5 bases). The CDR3 length is 14 residues. CDR1 and CDR2 from the germline V gene are MNHNS and SASEGT. Trimming removed 0 bases at V and 7 bases at J, with 10 bases between.

This clonotype was counted many times. The J gene is TRBJ2-1, the V gene TRBV28, with 8 bases aligning to TRBD2. Germline CDR1 MDHEN, CDR2 SYDVKM. V lost 3 bases and J lost 9; bases outside the gene matches: 10. The CDR3 is 15 amino acids. The CDR3 nucleotides are TGTGCCAGCAGTTTGGTGGGGACTAGAATGGTTGAGCAGTTCTTC. It specifies CASSLVGTRMVEQFF.

This clonotype has a count of ten or more. The rearrangement links TRBV9 to TRBJ2-3; D might be TRBD2 (5 bases). Looked up from germline, CDR1 is SGDLS and CDR2 is YYNGEE. The V end was cut by 4 bases, the J end by 9 bases, with 12 bases between. This CDR3 is 12 amino acids long. The CDR3 loop is CASSSEGNTQYF. Here the CDR3 DNA reads TGTGCCAGCAGCTCCGAGGGCAACACGCAGTATTTT.

There are many counts of this clonotype. The chain employs TRBV29-1 and TRBJ2-2, with 7 bases identical to TRBD2. V lost 1 base and J lost 6; bases outside the gene matches: 11. Germline V gene data show CDR1 as SQVTM and CDR2 as ANQGSEA. This CDR3 has 16 residues. DNA for the CDR3: TGCAGCGTTGAAGGTTTCTGGGGAAGCGGGGCCGGGGAGCTGTTTTTT. This sequence encodes CSVEGFWGSGAGELFF.

This clonotype was detected only a few times. This sequence joins TRBV2 and TRBJ2-3, with D uncertain. Germline-derived CDR1 and CDR2 are SNHLY and FYNNEI. The germline V and J ends were trimmed by 5 bases and 2 bases, with 2 bases remaining between them. CDR3 length: 11 residues. This CDR3 is CASSPTDTQYF. CDR3 DNA: TGTGCCAGCAGTCCCACAGATACGCAGTATTTT.

This clonotype was observed at least ten times. The chain joins TRBV11-2 to TRBJ2-3; 12 bases match TRBD2. CDR3 length: 14 residues. CDR1 and CDR2 (germline): SGHAT, FQNNGV. V shed 5 bases and J 6 bases; nucleotides not matched to a gene: 3. CDR3 amino acids: CASSPLAGGDTQYF. Here the CDR3 DNA reads TGTGCCAGCAGCCCCCTAGCGGGAGGGGATACGCAGTATTTT.

In this sample, this clonotype turned up many times. The V and J genes are TRBV5-1 and TRBJ2-5; no clear D gene. The CDR3 runs 15 residues. Germline-derived CDR1 and CDR2 are SGHRS and YFSETQ. Trimming took 0 bases from V and 0 from J, leaving 9 bases between them. The CDR3 DNA reads TGCGCCAGCAGCTTGGTGGCTCCGTACCAAGAGACCCAGTACTTC. Translated: CASSLVAPYQETQYF.

This clonotype was recorded a few times. V usage is TRBV28 and J usage is TRBJ1-3; TRBD1 aligns across 7 bases. CDR1 MDHEN and CDR2 SYDVKM come from the germline V gene. With V trimmed by 4 bases and J by 0 bases, 12 bases remained unmatched. The CDR3 covers 18 residues. CDR3 sequence: CASSYPPPGGSSGNTIYF. The CDR3 region has the DNA TGTGCCAGCAGTTACCCACCCCCAGGGGGAAGCTCTGGAAACACCATATATTTT.

This clonotype turned up a few times. V and J are TRBV5-1 and TRBJ1-5; no clear D. Trimming pared 3 bases from V and 2 bases from J, leaving 18 bases between. The germline V gene has CDR1 SGHRS and CDR2 YFSETQ. The CDR3 spans 17 residues. The CDR3 region is CASSSKLGLMGNQPQHF. The CDR3 nucleotides are TGCGCCAGCAGCTCGAAATTGGGTCTAATGGGCAATCAGCCCCAGCATTTT.

This clonotype was detected many times. J is TRBJ1-2 and V is TRBV29-1; TRBD1 matches at 8 bases. Losses at the gene ends were 3 bases for V and 3 bases for J; bases not matched to a gene: 0. Germline CDR1 is SQVTM and CDR2 is ANQGSEA. The length of the CDR3 is 12 residues. The DNA for the CDR3 is TGCAGCGTTGAGACAGGGGACTATGGCTACACCTTC. Its protein product is CSVETGDYGYTF. The full variable domain, in which reference TRBV29-1 and TRBJ1-2 provide the parts outside the CDR3, is SAVISQKPSRDICQRGTSLTIQCQVDSQVTMMFWYRQQPGQSLTLIATANQGSEATYESGFVIDKFPISRPNLTFSTLTVSNMSPEDSSIYLCSVETGDYGYTFGSGTRLTVV.

This clonotype showed up many times. The V call is TRBV7-8, the J call TRBJ2-5, with a possible D match to TRBD1 (7 bases). The CDR3 loop spans 14 amino acids. Germline CDR1 is SGHVS and CDR2 is FQNEAQ. V was clipped by 5 bases and J by 2 bases, with 12 bases between them. CDR3 sequence: CASSLRDRQETQYF. CDR3 in DNA: TGTGCCAGCAGCCTGCGGGACAGACAAGAGACCCAGTACTTC.

The genes are TRBV12-3 or TRBV12-4 and TRBJ1-3; D possibly corresponds to TRBD1 (5 bases). The CDR3 is 15 amino acids. Trimming removed 5 bases at V and 0 bases at J, with 11 bases between. The CDR3 region is CASSPDRSSGNTIYF. In nucleotides, the CDR3 is TGTGCCAGCAGTCCCGACAGATCCTCTGGAAACACCATATATTTT.

This clonotype has ten or more counts. The chain employs TRBV6-5 and TRBJ2-7; perhaps TRBD2 as D (5 bases). The germline CDR1 and CDR2 sequences are MNHEY and SVGAGI. V dropped 9 bases and J dropped 1 base, with 10 bases sitting between them. The CDR3 totals 12 residues. The CDR3 nucleotides read TGTGCCAGTTCTCCGGGATCCTACGAGCAGTACTTC. Translated: CASSPGSYEQYF.

This clonotype was seen many times. The gene calls are TRBV12-3 or TRBV12-4 and TRBJ1-1; TRBD1 might be the D (6 bases). The V gene lost 2 bases and the J gene lost 8 bases, with 15 bases spanning the gap. CDR3 length: 14 residues. The CDR3 DNA sequence: TGTGCCAGCAGTTTAAGAGCAGGGGCGAGGGAAGCTTTCTTT. Protein product: CASSLRAGAREAFF.

This clonotype was observed a few times. This chain links TRBV12-3 or TRBV12-4 with TRBJ2-3, with TRBD2 matching 8 bases. This CDR3 spans 12 amino acids. The ends lost 5 bases at V and 11 bases at J; junction bases unmatched: 6. The CDR3, as DNA: TGTGCCAGCAGTCTGAAGCGGGGGATGCAGTATTTT. Amino acid sequence: CASSLKRGMQYF.

This clonotype has at least ten counts. This chain connects TRBV27 to TRBJ1-5; D is unresolved. The CDR3 contains 14 residues. Germline lookup yields CDR1 MNHEY and CDR2 SMNVEV (reference sequence). Trimming removed 7 bases at V and 2 bases at J, with 12 bases between. The CDR3 nucleotides read TGTGCCAGCACCGGTGCTCTCGGCAATCAGCCCCAGCATTTT. This sequence encodes CASTGALGNQPQHF.

This clonotype was picked up many times. The rearrangement joins TRBV5-4 to TRBJ1-1; D is unresolved. Looked up from germline, CDR1 is SGHNT and CDR2 is YYREEE (reference sequence). V dropped 0 bases and J dropped 11 bases, with 11 bases sitting between them. The length of the CDR3 is 12 residues. The DNA for the CDR3 is TGTGCCAGCAGCTTGGATCTGCGACTCGCTTTCTTT. It is translated as CASSLDLRLAFF.

There are a few counts of this clonotype. The chain employs TRBV29-1 and TRBJ2-5; 7 bases line up with TRBD2. Germline CDR1 is SQVTM and CDR2 is ANQGSEA. The CDR3 runs to 12 residues. V shed 8 bases and J 0 bases; nucleotides not matched to a gene: 3. The CDR3 spells CSLRGDQETQYF. The DNA for the CDR3 is TGCAGCTTACGGGGGGACCAAGAGACCCAGTACTTC.

The V gene is TRBV19, the J gene TRBJ2-7; D gene unclear. The CDR3 totals 15 residues. Per germline, CDR1 LNHDA and CDR2 SQIVND (reference sequence). Deletions cut 3 bases from V and 4 bases from J, with 16 bases between. CDR3 sequence (DNA): TGTGCCAGTAGTATTAAAATGTTGGCGGCGTACGAGCAGTACTTC. This translates into CASSIKMLAAYEQYF.

This clonotype was seen at least ten times. This chain links TRBV5-5 with TRBJ2-1; 11 nucleotides align to TRBD2. CDR1 is SGHKS, CDR2 YYEKEE, per germline (reference sequence). Trimming took 2 bases from V and 6 from J; bases not matched to a gene: 4. This CDR3 has 15 residues. Written as DNA, the CDR3 is TGTGCCAGCAGCTTCACTAGCGGGAGTGGCAATGAGCAGTTCTTC. The encoded protein is CASSFTSGSGNEQFF.

In this sample, this clonotype turned up many times. The rearrangement links TRBV30 to TRBJ2-4; D not resolved. Trimming removed 0 bases from V and 0 bases from J, with 9 bases in between. Germline V CDR1 and CDR2: GTSNPN, SVGIG (reference sequence). CDR3 size: 15 residues. The CDR3 coding sequence is TGTGCCTGGAGTGTACGGCAGTTAGCCAAAAACATTCAGTACTTC. It translates to CAWSVRQLAKNIQYF.

This clonotype was counted between two and nine times. V and J are TRBV29-1 and TRBJ2-2; 10 bases fit TRBD2. This CDR3 is built from 13 residues. Germline V gives CDR1 SQVTM, CDR2 ANQGSEA. V trimming: 7 bases; J trimming: 5 bases; junction bases outside the gene matches: 4. The CDR3 protein is CSGSSGRTGELFF. For the CDR3, the DNA is TGCAGCGGTTCTAGCGGGAGAACCGGGGAGCTGTTTTTT.

The chain joins TRBV7-9 to TRBJ1-6; D call uncertain. V was pared by 1 base and J by 10 bases, with 14 bases between. Per the germline V gene, CDR1 is SEHNR and CDR2 is FQNEAQ (reference sequence). The CDR3 is 15 amino acids. CDR3 DNA sequence: TGTGCCAGCAGCTTAGTTTCTGGCCGTTGGTCACCCCTCCACTTT. Its protein is CASSLVSGRWSPLHF.